The rows below give T cell receptor beta chains drawn from one sample of a study of CD8 T cells in Susac syndrome. TCRdb fed the immunoSEQ multiplex PCR reads into MiXCR, producing one record per CDR3 protein. The sample has about 50,000 distinct CDR3 sequences, 90% to 95% seen once. Specimen: CD8+ T cells from PBMCs. These receptors were taken from a human donor with multiple sclerosis. CDR3s include the opening cysteine and the closing phenylalanine or tryptophan. A D gene is named only where the DNA matches it firmly. Only part of the rows carry a size: once, few, many, or a class if the clone is expanded.

size,D,V,J,DNA,CDR3
-,-,TRBV20-1,TRBJ1-5,TGCAGTGCTAGGGGCACAGGGTATGGCAATCAGCCCCAGCATTTT,CSARGTGYGNQPQHF
-,-,TRBV28,TRBJ2-4,TGTGCCAGCAGTTTCCAGGGGGGTAACATTCAGTACTTC,CASSFQGGNIQYF
-,-,TRBV7-9,TRBJ1-4,TGTGCCAGCAGCTTAGGTGCAGGGGAGCCGTTTTTT,CASSLGAGEPFF
-,TRBD2,TRBV20-1,TRBJ2-3,TGCAGTGCTATAGCGGGGGGGCGGGATACGCAGTATTTT,CSAIAGGRDTQYF
-,-,TRBV20-1,TRBJ2-7,TGCAGTGCTGATCGGGACAACTCCTACGAGCAGTACTTC,CSADRDNSYEQYF
-,TRBD2,TRBV30,TRBJ2-7,TGTGCCTGGAGAGGAGCGGGGGGGCCGGGCGAGCAGTACTTC,CAWRGAGGPGEQYF
once,-,TRBV2,TRBJ1-5,TGTGCCAGCAGTGAAGATGACAGGAGAAATCAGCCCCAGCATTTT,CASSEDDRRNQPQHF
once,-,TRBV10-1,TRBJ2-4,TGCGCCAGCAGTGACAGGGCGGACATTCAGTACTTC,CASSDRADIQYF
-,-,TRBV10-3,TRBJ2-2,TGTGCCATCAGTGAGACAGGGAACACCGGGGAGCTGTTTTTT,CAISETGNTGELFF
once,-,TRBV29-1,TRBJ1-1,TGCAGCGTTGCCGGGCCCACTGAAGCTTTCTTT,CSVAGPTEAFF
-,-,TRBV4-3,TRBJ1-2,TGCGCCAGCAGCCAAGATTCGGGGGCCGACTATGGCTACACCTTC,CASSQDSGADYGYTF
-,TRBD1,TRBV7-9,TRBJ1-2,TGTGCCGAGACGCGAAGCCTGACAGGGAGATATGGCTACACCTTC,CAETRSLTGRYGYTF
-,TRBD2,TRBV20-1,TRBJ2-3,TGCAGTGCCGACGGACTAGCGGGAAGCACAGATACGCAGTATTTT,CSADGLAGSTDTQYF
-,-,TRBV20-1,TRBJ2-5,TGCAGTGCTAGTCCCCGGGGCAGGGGCCAAGAGACCCAGTACTTC,CSASPRGRGQETQYF
-,TRBD1,TRBV5-6,TRBJ2-7,TGTGCCAGCAGCACAAGACAGGGGGCATTTTACGAGCAGTACTTC,CASSTRQGAFYEQYF
-,-,TRBV4-3,TRBJ1-2,TGCGCCAGCAGCCAAGTTACCATGGGTGGCTACACCTTC,CASSQVTMGGYTF
-,TRBD2,TRBV6-2/TRBV6-3,TRBJ2-5,TGTGCCAGCAGTTACACTAGCGGGCAAGAGACCCAGTACTTC,CASSYTSGQETQYF
-,TRBD2,TRBV27,TRBJ2-7,TGTGCCAGCAGTTTCGGACTAGGCGGCGAGCAGTACTTC,CASSFGLGGEQYF
-,-,TRBV2,TRBJ1-6,TGTGCCAGCAGTGATGGGGTGTCCAGGGGTTCACCCCTCCACTTT,CASSDGVSRGSPLHF
few,-,TRBV20-1,TRBJ1-3,TGCAGTGCTAGTATTGGGGAGGTAAACACCATATATTTT,CSASIGEVNTIYF
-,-,TRBV7-9,TRBJ1-1,TGTGCCAGCAGCGTTAACGGGCTCGGGATCACTGAAGCTTTCTTT,CASSVNGLGITEAFF
-,-,TRBV11-2,TRBJ1-1,TGTGCCAGCACCCGACAGGTCAACACTGAAGCTTTCTTT,CASTRQVNTEAFF
-,-,TRBV2,TRBJ2-2,TGTGCCACCCCAAGGGCGGGCGGGGAGCTGTTTTTT,CATPRAGGELFF
-,TRBD1,TRBV27,TRBJ1-2,TGTGCCAGCAGTTTTTCCAGAACCGGGACAGGGGGCTATGGCTACACCTTC,CASSFSRTGTGGYGYTF
-,-,TRBV10-3,TRBJ1-6,TGTGCCATCCAGGGAGGTGGTAATTCACCCCTCCACTTT,CAIQGGGNSPLHF
-,-,TRBV5-4,TRBJ2-7,TGTGCCAGCAGCTTGGAGGAAACGGACTCCTACTACGAGCAGTACTTC,CASSLEETDSYYEQYF
-,-,TRBV7-9,TRBJ2-1,TGTGCCAGCAGCTTAAGTCGTGAGCAGTTCTTC,CASSLSREQFF
few,-,TRBV15,TRBJ2-7,TGTGCCACCAGCTTTGTTAGCTCCTACGAGCAGTACTTC,CATSFVSSYEQYF
once,-,TRBV20-1,TRBJ1-2,TGCAGTGCCATCGGGATATACTACAGAGATGTAGTTTATGGCTACACCTTC,CSAIGIYYRDVVYGYTF
-,TRBD1,TRBV5-1,TRBJ1-1,TGCGCCAGCAGCTTGGGACAGGGGGCGCGCCCTGAAGCTTTCTTT,CASSLGQGARPEAFF
-,-,TRBV4-3,TRBJ2-3,TGCGCCAGCAGCCAAGATGCCCCTGGGACTGTCACAGATACGCAGTATTTT,CASSQDAPGTVTDTQYF
-,-,TRBV11-1,TRBJ2-7,TGTGTCAGCAGCTTAGCGCCAGCCGCTACTCTTTACGAGCAGTACTTC,CVSSLAPAATLYEQYF
-,TRBD1,TRBV4-3,TRBJ2-2,TGCGCCAGCAGCCAAGATCGTTATCAGGGGGCCGGGGAGCTGTTTTTT,CASSQDRYQGAGELFF
-,-,TRBV25-1,TRBJ2-1,TGTGCCAGCAAGCGGCAGTTGAGTGAGCAGTTCTTC,CASKRQLSEQFF
-,-,TRBV11-2,TRBJ2-7,TGTGCCAGCAGCCTCGGACACGAAACATCCTACGAGCAGTACTTC,CASSLGHETSYEQYF
-,TRBD2,TRBV12-3/TRBV12-4,TRBJ2-7,TGTGCCAGCAGTTCACCACTAGCGGGAATCTACGAGCAGTACTTC,CASSSPLAGIYEQYF
-,-,TRBV9,TRBJ1-5,TGTGCCAGCAGCGTAGGCCTGGATCAGCCCCAGCATTTT,CASSVGLDQPQHF
-,TRBD2,TRBV12-5,TRBJ2-7,TGTGCTAGTGGTTTACGGGGGGAAACCTACGAGCAGTACTTC,CASGLRGETYEQYF
-,-,TRBV7-9,TRBJ2-7,TGTGCCAGCAGCTTAGCCTTAGTCGAGCAGTACTTC,CASSLALVEQYF
-,-,TRBV15,TRBJ2-5,TGTGCCACCAGCAATCGTCTAGGGGCAGCGACCCAGTACTTC,CATSNRLGAATQYF
-,-,TRBV6-5,TRBJ2-7,TGTGCCAGCAGTTATGGGGGGCACGAGCAGTACTTC,CASSYGGHEQYF
-,-,TRBV21-1,TRBJ1-1,TGTGCCAGCAGCCCGTTACCGCAGAACACTGAAGCTTTCTTT,CASSPLPQNTEAFF
-,TRBD2,TRBV28,TRBJ2-5,TGTGCCAGCAGTTTATCGATAGCGGGGGTTGACCAAGAGACCCAGTACTTC,CASSLSIAGVDQETQYF
-,TRBD1,TRBV28,TRBJ1-1,TGTGCCAGCAGTCGGCCTCCGGACAGGGATTTGGCTGAAGCTTTCTTT,CASSRPPDRDLAEAFF
-,-,TRBV27,TRBJ2-3,TGTGCCAGCAGTTCTTGGGTCAGGGAATTGGGCACAGATACGCAGTATTTT,CASSSWVRELGTDTQYF
-,TRBD2,TRBV5-6,TRBJ2-7,TGTGCCAGCAGCTCGGCCAATAAGCGGGGTGCCGAGCAGTACTTC,CASSSANKRGAEQYF
-,TRBD1,TRBV12-3/TRBV12-4,TRBJ1-1,TGTGCCAGCAGACCTAAGGACAGGATGAACACTGAAGCTTTCTTT,CASRPKDRMNTEAFF
-,TRBD2,TRBV28,TRBJ2-5,TGTGCCAGTACCCGGGACTATCGGCAAGAGACCCAGTACTTC,CASTRDYRQETQYF
-,-,TRBV25-1,TRBJ1-2,TGTGCCAGCAGTGAATCACCGGGCTATGGCTACACCTTC,CASSESPGYGYTF
-,TRBD2,TRBV27,TRBJ2-1,TGTGCCAGCAGACTAGCGGGGGGGCTCAATGAGCAGTTCTTC,CASRLAGGLNEQFF
-,TRBD1,TRBV18,TRBJ2-7,TGTGCCAGCTCACCAAGGTTGGGACAGGGGGTTTGGTACGAGCAGTACTTC,CASSPRLGQGVWYEQYF